A selection of T cell receptor beta chains follows, all from one sample in a study of radiotherapy plus CTLA-4 blockade in lung cancer. Method: immunoSEQ multiplex PCR; TCRdb's copy keeps in-frame clones and lacks some. The data show about 45,000 clones, about 72% seen once. Sequencing used peripheral blood, obtained from a patient treated with radiotherapy plus ipilimumab. Every receptor here comes from a human donor with non-small cell lung cancer who had stable disease on radiotherapy plus ipilimumab. The CDR3 runs from the conserved cysteine through the conserved F or W. The order of the fields is clone size, J gene, D gene, V gene, CDR3 protein, CDR3 DNA. The D gene is left open where the match is weak. The size field is filled for only some rows; it gives once, few, many or a size class.

>few|TRBJ2-5|.|TRBV2
CATTKDRQETQYF
TGTGCCACCACCAAGGACAGACAAGAGACCCAGTACTTC
>few|TRBJ1-4|.|TRBV11-2
CASSLDRVGLFF
TGTGCCAGCAGCTTAGATAGGGTAGGGCTGTTTTTT
>.|TRBJ2-3|.|TRBV27
CASSLYEQTSTDTQYF
TGTGCCAGCAGTTTATATGAGCAGACAAGCACAGATACGCAGTATTTT
>.|TRBJ1-5|.|TRBV18
CASSPMAGETQPQHF
TGTGCCAGCTCACCAATGGCAGGGGAGACTCAGCCCCAGCATTTT
>.|TRBJ1-1|TRBD1|TRBV6-1
CASSLDRFGTEAFF
TGTGCCAGCAGTCTGGACAGGTTCGGCACTGAAGCTTTCTTT
>.|TRBJ1-2|.|TRBV9
CASSVGTQGSNYGYTF
TGTGCCAGCAGCGTAGGAACGCAGGGATCTAACTATGGCTACACCTTC
>.|TRBJ2-1|.|TRBV10-1
CASSDRQNLPNEQFF
TGCGCCAGCAGTGATCGGCAGAATCTCCCCAATGAGCAGTTCTTC
>.|TRBJ2-7|.|TRBV5-1
CASSLAGNSYEQYF
TGCGCCAGCAGCTTGGCTGGCAACTCCTACGAGCAGTACTTC
>.|TRBJ1-5|.|TRBV4-1
CASSQVWQGGNQPQHF
TGCGCCAGCAGCCAAGTTTGGCAGGGTGGCAATCAGCCCCAGCATTTT
>.|TRBJ2-3|.|TRBV9
CASGMGGTNTQYF
TGTGCCAGCGGCATGGGTGGGACGAATACGCAGTATTTT
>.|TRBJ2-2|.|TRBV27
CASSSMKGSTGELFF
TGTGCCAGCAGTTCGATGAAAGGGAGCACCGGGGAGCTGTTTTTT
>.|TRBJ1-1|.|TRBV7-8
CASSLNGQGMNTEAFF
TGTGCCAGCAGCTTAAACGGGCAGGGGATGAACACTGAAGCTTTCTTT
>.|TRBJ2-2|.|TRBV19
CASSIRGAGELFF
TGTGCCAGTAGTATACGTGGGGCCGGGGAGCTGTTTTTT
>.|TRBJ1-2|.|TRBV20-1
CSAPDSYGYTF
TGCAGTGCCCCAGACAGTTATGGCTACACCTTC
>.|TRBJ2-5|TRBD1|TRBV5-4
CASSATGGETQYF
TGTGCCAGCAGCGCCACAGGGGGAGAGACCCAGTACTTC
>.|TRBJ2-1|.|TRBV5-4
CASSLLSPWQPNEQFF
TGTGCCAGCAGCCTCCTTAGCCCCTGGCAACCCAATGAGCAGTTCTTC
>few|TRBJ1-3|.|TRBV6-6
CASSYGKRSYF
TGTGCCAGCAGTTACGGCAAGAGAAGCTATTTT
>few|TRBJ1-2|.|TRBV10-3
CASEGVYGYTF
TGTGCCTCGGAAGGGGTCTATGGCTACACCTTC
>.|TRBJ1-1|.|TRBV15
CATSIGRGAAGTEAFF
TGTGCCACCAGCATCGGGCGCGGGGCCGCGGGGACTGAAGCTTTCTTT
>.|TRBJ1-1|.|TRBV2
CASSGQFEAFF
TGTGCCAGCAGTGGACAGTTCGAAGCTTTCTTT
>.|TRBJ2-5|TRBD2|TRBV6-1
CASNSRGGGEETQYF
TGTGCCAGCAATTCACGCGGGGGGGGCGAGGAGACCCAGTACTTC
>once|TRBJ2-1|TRBD2|TRBV7-9
CASSLILAGNEQFF
TGTGCCAGCAGCTTAATACTAGCGGGCAATGAGCAGTTCTTC
>.|TRBJ1-2|.|TRBV7-9
CASSLEGGGYTF
TGTGCCAGCAGCTTGGAGGGTGGGGGCTACACCTTC
>.|TRBJ1-1|.|TRBV19
CASSITKAGHHEAFF
TGTGCCAGTAGTATCACTAAGGCCGGTCATCATGAAGCTTTCTTT
>.|TRBJ2-3|.|TRBV29-1
CSPYTDTQYF
TGCAGCCCCTACACAGATACGCAGTATTTT
>once|TRBJ1-2|TRBD1|TRBV9
CASSVGVGQGLHGYTF
TGTGCCAGCAGCGTAGGGGTAGGACAGGGTTTACATGGCTACACCTTC
>.|TRBJ2-5|TRBD2|TRBV29-1
CSGREGGQETQYF
TGCAGTGGCCGGGAGGGGGGACAAGAGACCCAGTACTTC
>few|TRBJ1-2|.|TRBV18
CASSPRLTANNYGYTF
TGTGCCAGCTCACCACGCTTGACAGCTAATAACTATGGCTACACCTTC
>.|TRBJ1-5|.|TRBV5-5
CASSLESGLNQPQHF
TGTGCCAGCAGCTTGGAATCAGGGCTCAATCAGCCCCAGCATTTT
>once|TRBJ2-7|.|TRBV9
CASSVGLGRSLYEQYF
TGTGCCAGCAGCGTAGGGTTGGGTAGAAGCCTCTACGAGCAGTACTTC
>few|TRBJ1-2|.|TRBV10-3
CAISESGGGYTF
TGTGCCATCAGTGAGTCAGGGGGAGGCTACACCTTC
>few|TRBJ1-6|.|TRBV18
CASSPEPGANSPLHF
TGTGCCAGCTCCCCTGAGCCGGGGGCGAATTCACCCCTCCACTTT
>once|TRBJ1-2|TRBD1|TRBV9
CASRSTGSGYTF
TGTGCCAGCAGATCGACAGGGTCTGGCTACACCTTC
>once|TRBJ1-1|TRBD1|TRBV11-2
CASSSNRGASPEAFF
TGTGCCAGCAGCAGTAACAGGGGCGCGAGTCCTGAAGCTTTCTTT
>.|TRBJ2-1|.|TRBV7-9
CASSRTDSYNEQFF
TGTGCCAGCAGCCGAACCGACAGCTACAATGAGCAGTTCTTC
>.|TRBJ1-2|TRBD1|TRBV19
CASTTGTGRFYGYTF
TGTGCCAGTACCACCGGGACAGGCCGATTCTATGGCTACACCTTC
>.|TRBJ1-2|.|TRBV29-1
CSVDKGNGYTF
TGCAGCGTTGATAAGGGGAATGGCTACACCTTC
>.|TRBJ1-1|.|TRBV6-5
CASSFRTTGMNTEAFF
TGTGCCAGCAGTTTCCGGACCACAGGGATGAACACTGAAGCTTTCTTT
>.|TRBJ2-1|.|TRBV2
CASLPGDPSRQDEQFF
TGTGCCAGCTTGCCAGGGGACCCCTCTCGACAAGATGAGCAGTTCTTC
>once|TRBJ1-2|TRBD1|TRBV29-1
CSVARTGVKDYGYTF
TGCAGCGTTGCGAGGACAGGGGTGAAGGACTATGGCTACACCTTC
>.|TRBJ1-5|TRBD1|TRBV6-5
CASSSGQGLLPQHF
TGTGCCAGCAGCTCGGGACAGGGGCTGTTGCCCCAGCATTTT
>.|TRBJ2-3|.|TRBV5-6
CASSGSTDTQYF
TGTGCCAGCAGCGGGAGCACAGATACGCAGTATTTT